The next 12 T cell receptor beta chains were all read from a single sample in a study of T cell clones after liver transplantation. Using immunoSEQ multiplex PCR, the repertoire was profiled, and TCRdb retains in-frame clones only, with some absent. The data contain around 71,000 clones, about four fifths of them singletons. Sample: CD4+ T cells from blood, taken 12 months after liver transplant. Every receptor here comes from a human patient who received a liver transplant. Some T cells may have originated in the graft donor.

The CDR3 DNA reads as TGTGCCAGCAGTTTACGGGACAGGGGGCAAAGCTATGGCTACACCTTC. This translates into CASSLRDRGQSYGYTF. The rearrangement uses TRBV28 and TRBJ1-2; 12 nucleotides align to TRBD1. Trimming at V came to 2 bases and at J to 4 bases, leaving 5 bases not matched to a gene. The CDR3 has 16 residues. Germline CDR1 MDHEN, CDR2 SYDVKM.

For this clone: At one end, the junction sequence differs from germline, possibly due to a read error. The rearrangement joins TRBV7-9 to TRBJ2-7; D may be TRBD1 (6 bases). Germline V gene sequence: CDR1 SEHNR, CDR2 FQNEAQ (reference sequence). The CDR3 has 12 residues. The CDR3 DNA is TGTGCCAGCAGCGTAGCCAGGGGCGAGCAGTACTTC. Its protein is CASSVARGEQYF. The variable domain in full, with the rest retrieved from reference TRBV7-9 and TRBJ2-7, is DTGVSQNPRHKITKRGQNVTFRCDPISEHNRLYWYRQTLGQGPEFLTYFQNEAQLEKSRLLSDRFSAERPKGSFSTLEIQRTEQGDSAMYLCASSVARGEQYFGPGTRLTVT.

The gene calls are TRBV19 and TRBJ2-3; 11 bases align to TRBD2. The CDR3 is made up of 16 amino acids. V dropped 3 bases and J dropped 5; count of bases not matched to a gene: 7. Germline V lookup: CDR1 LNHDA, CDR2 SQIVND (reference sequence). CDR3 amino acids: CASSMDSGRARDTQYF. The CDR3 coding sequence is TGTGCCAGTAGTATGGATAGCGGGAGGGCTCGAGATACGCAGTATTTT. The entire variable domain, with the rest obtained from reference TRBV19 and TRBJ2-3, is as follows: DGGITQSPKYLFRKEGQNVTLSCEQNLNHDAMYWYRQDPGQGLRLIYYSQIVNDFQKGDIAEGYSVSREKKESFPLTVTSAQKNPTAFYLCASSMDSGRARDTQYFGPGTRLTVL.

V and J are TRBV28 and TRBJ1-1, with TRBD1 matching over 7 bases. The CDR3 totals 12 residues. J was trimmed by 4 bases and V by 7 bases; bases with no gene match: 3. The germline CDR1 and CDR2 sequences are MDHEN and SYDVKM. The CDR3 is CASKTGVTEAFF. In DNA, the CDR3 is TGTGCCAGCAAAACAGGGGTCACTGAAGCTTTCTTT.

The V gene is TRBV28, the J gene TRBJ1-4; D uncertain. Trimming removed 2 bases from V and 8 bases from J, with 12 bases in between. The CDR3 length is 14 residues. Germline lookup yields CDR1 MDHEN and CDR2 SYDVKM. The CDR3 DNA is TGTGCCAGCAGTTTAAGGTCCCTACGGGAAAAACTGTTTTTT. Amino acids: CASSLRSLREKLFF.

The V call is TRBV27, the J call TRBJ2-5; possible D gene TRBD1, 6 bases. The CDR3 length is 13 residues. The germline V gene has CDR1 MNHEY and CDR2 SMNVEV (reference sequence). With 4 bases removed from V and 5 bases from J, the gap between germline ends came to 11 bases. CDR3 in amino acids: CASSSRDTETQYF. The CDR3 DNA follows: TGTGCCAGCAGTTCCCGGGACACGGAGACCCAGTACTTC.

The chain combines TRBV7-6 with TRBJ2-1, with TRBD2 matching over 10 bases. J was trimmed by 4 bases and V by 4 bases; bases with no gene match: 4. Germline CDR1 is SGHVS and CDR2 is FNYEAQ. The CDR3 contains 15 residues. The CDR3 protein is CASSWGLARYNEQFF. The CDR3 DNA follows: TGTGCCAGCAGCTGGGGACTAGCGCGTTACAATGAGCAGTTCTTC. The whole variable domain, filled in from reference TRBV7-6 and TRBJ2-1, reads GAGVSQSPRYKVTKRGQDVALRCDPISGHVSLYWYRQALGQGPEFLTYFNYEAQQDKSGLPNDRFSAERPEGSISTLTIQRTEQRDSAMYRCASSWGLARYNEQFFGPGTRLTVL.

The CDR3 spells CASSIKGARAYEQYF. The CDR3 DNA follows: TGTGCCAGCAGTATAAAGGGGGCTAGAGCCTACGAGCAGTACTTC. This chain links TRBV28 with TRBJ2-7; TRBD1 matches at 7 bases. The germline V gene has CDR1 MDHEN and CDR2 SYDVKM. The junction had 9 bases not matched to a gene; V was cut back by 5 bases and J by 2 bases. The CDR3 runs to 15 residues.

This chain connects TRBV15 to TRBJ1-2; D remains ambiguous. Trimming shortened V by 0 bases and J by 3 bases, and 2 bases separated the two germline ends. This CDR3 spans 12 amino acids. Germline CDR1 and CDR2: LNHNV and YYDKDF (reference sequence). CDR3 loop: CATSRDYYGYTF. The CDR3 region has the DNA TGTGCCACCAGCAGAGATTACTATGGCTACACCTTC.

This chain joins TRBV21-1 and TRBJ2-7; the table's D gene call, TRBD1, was not cross checked with the DNA. TRBV21-1 has pseudogene status. The CDR3 runs to 21 residues. The CDR3 nucleotides are TGTGCCAGCAGCAAACTGGGGGCAGGGGCTAATGACGCCCGGCACTCCTACGAGCAGTACTTC. As protein: CASSKLGAGANDARHSYEQYF.

V usage is TRBV6-6 and J usage is TRBJ2-7; D not resolved. The CDR3 spans 15 residues. V lost 6 bases and J lost 1, with 16 bases in between. The V gene's germline CDR1 is MNHNY and CDR2 SVGAGI (reference sequence). The CDR3 DNA reads TGTGCCAGCAGACCAGACCATGCTGGGTCCTACGAGCAGTACTTC. Translation gives CASRPDHAGSYEQYF.

This chain uses TRBV5-1 with TRBJ2-1, with TRBD2 as a possible D gene (6 bases). This CDR3 is 19 amino acids long. Germline loops: CDR1 SGHRS, CDR2 YFSETQ. Trimming left V 0 bases short and J 0 bases short, with 19 bases between. In DNA, the CDR3 is TGCGCCAGCAGCTTGGCCCTTGCATGGGACTTAAACTCCTACAATGAGCAGTTCTTC. This codes for CASSLALAWDLNSYNEQFF.